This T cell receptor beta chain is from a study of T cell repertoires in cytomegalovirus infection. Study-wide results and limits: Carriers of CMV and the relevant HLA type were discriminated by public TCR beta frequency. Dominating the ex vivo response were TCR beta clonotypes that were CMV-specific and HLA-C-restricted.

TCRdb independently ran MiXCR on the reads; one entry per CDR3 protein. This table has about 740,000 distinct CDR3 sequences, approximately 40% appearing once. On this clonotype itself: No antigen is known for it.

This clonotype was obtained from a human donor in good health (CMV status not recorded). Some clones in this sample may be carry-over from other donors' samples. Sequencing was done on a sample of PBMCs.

This CDR3 reads CASSLRPLQSNYGYTF. CDR3 bases: TGCGCCAGCAGCCTGAGGCCTTTGCAGAGTAACTATGGCTACACCTTC. This sequence joins TRBV5-1 and TRBJ1-2; no firm D call. The CDR3 has 16 amino acids. Germline CDR1 reads SGHRS; CDR2 reads YFSETQ. V lost 4 bases and J lost 1, with 17 bases in between.